Reported below is one TCR beta chain. Only in-frame clones appear in the TCRdb table, and some are missing; sequencing was by immunoSEQ multiplex PCR. The sample has 80,000 to 100,000 clones, around 79% seen once. The data are from a study of radiotherapy plus CTLA-4 blockade in lung cancer. In germline, CDR1 is KGHSH, CDR2 LQKENI. V was clipped by 0 bases and J by 5 bases, with 13 bases between them. The CDR3 consists of 15 residues. This sequence originates from a human donor with non-small cell lung cancer who had a partial response to radiotherapy plus ipilimumab. Some clones in this sample may be carry-over from other donors' samples. The material sequenced was peripheral blood, taken from a patient treated with radiotherapy plus ipilimumab. This chain connects TRBV18 to TRBJ2-5, with D possibly matching TRBD1 (5 bases). The CDR3: CASSPPGGHGETQYF. The CDR3 coding sequence is TGTGCCAGCTCACCACCCGGCGGACACGGGGAGACCCAGTACTTC.